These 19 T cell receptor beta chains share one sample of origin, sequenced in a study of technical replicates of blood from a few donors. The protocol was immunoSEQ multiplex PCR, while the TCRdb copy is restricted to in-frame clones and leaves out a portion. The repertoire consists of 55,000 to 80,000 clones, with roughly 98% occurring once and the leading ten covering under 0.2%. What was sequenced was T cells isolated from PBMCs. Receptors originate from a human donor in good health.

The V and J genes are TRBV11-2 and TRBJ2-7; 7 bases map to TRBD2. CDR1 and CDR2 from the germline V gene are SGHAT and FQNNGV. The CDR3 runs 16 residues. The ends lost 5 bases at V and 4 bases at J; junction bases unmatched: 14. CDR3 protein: CASSVQGVTSQYEQYF. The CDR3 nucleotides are TGTGCCAGCAGCGTTCAGGGAGTGACTAGCCAATACGAGCAGTACTTC.

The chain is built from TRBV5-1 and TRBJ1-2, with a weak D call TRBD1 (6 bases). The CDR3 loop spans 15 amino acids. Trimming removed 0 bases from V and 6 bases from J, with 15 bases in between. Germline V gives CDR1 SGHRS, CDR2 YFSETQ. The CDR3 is CASSLGGQKGDGYTF. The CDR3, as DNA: TGCGCCAGCAGCTTGGGGGGACAAAAAGGCGATGGCTACACCTTC.

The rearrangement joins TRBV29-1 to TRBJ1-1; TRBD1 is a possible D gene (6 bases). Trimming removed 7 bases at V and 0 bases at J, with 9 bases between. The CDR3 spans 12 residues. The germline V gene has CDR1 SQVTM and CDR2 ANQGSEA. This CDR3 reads CSGGQMNTEAFF. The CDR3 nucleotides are TGCAGCGGAGGACAGATGAACACTGAAGCTTTCTTT. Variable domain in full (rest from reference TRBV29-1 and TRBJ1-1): SAVISQKPSRDICQRGTSLTIQCQVDSQVTMMFWYRQQPGQSLTLIATANQGSEATYESGFVIDKFPISRPNLTFSTLTVSNMSPEDSSIYLCSGGQMNTEAFFGQGTRLTVV.

The CDR3 sequence: CAREPNSYNEQFF. In DNA, the CDR3 is TGTGCCCGGGAGCCGAATTCCTACAATGAGCAGTTCTTC. The J gene is TRBJ2-1, the V gene TRBV30; D possibly corresponds to TRBD2 (6 bases). Germline lookup yields CDR1 GTSNPN and CDR2 SVGIG (reference sequence). This CDR3 contains 13 residues. V was shortened by 8 bases and J by 1 base, with 12 bases between the two germline ends.

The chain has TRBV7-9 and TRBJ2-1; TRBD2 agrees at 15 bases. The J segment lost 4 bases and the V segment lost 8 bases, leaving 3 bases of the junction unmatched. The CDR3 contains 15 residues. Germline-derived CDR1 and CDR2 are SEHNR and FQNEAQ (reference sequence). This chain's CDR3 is CASGLAGGVYNEQFF. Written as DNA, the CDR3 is TGTGCCAGCGGACTAGCGGGAGGGGTTTACAATGAGCAGTTCTTC.

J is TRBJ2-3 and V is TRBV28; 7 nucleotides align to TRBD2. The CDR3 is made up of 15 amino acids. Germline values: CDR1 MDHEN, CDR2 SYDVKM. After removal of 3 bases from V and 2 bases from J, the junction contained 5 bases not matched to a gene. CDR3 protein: CASSLGAGFTDTQYF. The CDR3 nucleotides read TGTGCCAGCAGTTTGGGAGCGGGATTCACAGATACGCAGTATTTT.

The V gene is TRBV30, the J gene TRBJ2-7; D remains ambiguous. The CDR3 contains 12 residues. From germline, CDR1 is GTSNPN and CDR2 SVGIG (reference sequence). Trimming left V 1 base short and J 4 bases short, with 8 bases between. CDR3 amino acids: CAWSGDAYEQYF. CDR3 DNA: TGTGCCTGGAGTGGAGATGCGTACGAGCAGTACTTC.

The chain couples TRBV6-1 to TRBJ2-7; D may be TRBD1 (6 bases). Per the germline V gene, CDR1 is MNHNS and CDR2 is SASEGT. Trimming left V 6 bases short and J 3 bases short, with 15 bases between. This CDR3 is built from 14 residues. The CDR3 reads CASSQITGLYEQYF. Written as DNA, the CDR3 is TGTGCCAGCAGCCAGATTACAGGGCTCTACGAGCAGTACTTC.

The CDR3 region has the DNA TGCGCCAGCAGCTCGACTAGCGGCCGCACAGATACGCAGTATTTT. It codes for CASSSTSGRTDTQYF. The gene calls are TRBV5-1 and TRBJ2-3; 9 nucleotides align to TRBD2. Germline V gene sequence: CDR1 SGHRS, CDR2 YFSETQ. The CDR3 length is 15 residues. J gave up 1 base and V 3 bases, and 3 bases lay outside the gene matches.

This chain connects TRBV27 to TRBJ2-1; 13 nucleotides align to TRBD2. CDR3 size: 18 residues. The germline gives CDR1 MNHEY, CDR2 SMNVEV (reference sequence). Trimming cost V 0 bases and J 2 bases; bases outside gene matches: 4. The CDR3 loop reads CASSLSTSGRAPYNEQFF. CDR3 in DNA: TGTGCCAGCAGTTTATCAACTAGCGGGAGGGCCCCCTACAATGAGCAGTTCTTC.

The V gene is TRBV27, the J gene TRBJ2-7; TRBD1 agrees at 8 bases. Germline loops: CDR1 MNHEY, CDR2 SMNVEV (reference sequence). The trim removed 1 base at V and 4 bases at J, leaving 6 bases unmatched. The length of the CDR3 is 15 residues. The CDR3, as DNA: TGTGCCAGCAGTTTATTAGGACAGGGATTGTACGAGCAGTACTTC. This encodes CASSLLGQGLYEQYF.

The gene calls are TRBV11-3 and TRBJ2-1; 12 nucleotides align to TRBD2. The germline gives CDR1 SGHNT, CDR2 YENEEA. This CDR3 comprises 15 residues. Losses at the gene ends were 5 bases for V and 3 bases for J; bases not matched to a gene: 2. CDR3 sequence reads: CASSKGLAGYNEQFF. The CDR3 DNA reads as TGTGCCAGCAGCAAGGGACTAGCGGGCTACAATGAGCAGTTCTTC.

Written as DNA, the CDR3 is TGCGCCAGCAGCGAGTATTCCGGGACAGGGGAGGCCGGGGAGCTGTTTTTT. Its translation: CASSEYSGTGEAGELFF. The chain combines TRBV5-1 with TRBJ2-2; 10 bases match TRBD1. CDR1 SGHRS and CDR2 YFSETQ come from the germline V gene. The CDR3 is made up of 17 amino acids. J lost 6 bases, V lost 4 bases, and 12 bases had no gene match.

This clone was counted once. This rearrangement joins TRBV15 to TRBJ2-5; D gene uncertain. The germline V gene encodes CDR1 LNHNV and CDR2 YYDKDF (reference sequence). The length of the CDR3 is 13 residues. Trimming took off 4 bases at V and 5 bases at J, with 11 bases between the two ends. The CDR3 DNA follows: TGTGCCACCAGCATAATATGGGCGGAGACCCAGTACTTC. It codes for CATSIIWAETQYF.

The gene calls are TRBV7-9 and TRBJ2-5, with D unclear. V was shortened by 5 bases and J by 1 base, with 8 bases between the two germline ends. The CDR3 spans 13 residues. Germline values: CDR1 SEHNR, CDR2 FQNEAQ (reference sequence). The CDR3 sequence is CASSPRGQETQYF. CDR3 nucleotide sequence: TGTGCCAGCAGCCCTAGAGGCCAAGAGACCCAGTACTTC.

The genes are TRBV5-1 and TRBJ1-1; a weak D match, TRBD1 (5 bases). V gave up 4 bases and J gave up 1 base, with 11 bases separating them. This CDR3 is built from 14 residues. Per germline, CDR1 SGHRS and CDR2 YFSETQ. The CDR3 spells CASSLQGGNTEAFF. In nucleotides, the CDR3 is TGCGCCAGCAGCCTTCAGGGAGGGAACACTGAAGCTTTCTTT.

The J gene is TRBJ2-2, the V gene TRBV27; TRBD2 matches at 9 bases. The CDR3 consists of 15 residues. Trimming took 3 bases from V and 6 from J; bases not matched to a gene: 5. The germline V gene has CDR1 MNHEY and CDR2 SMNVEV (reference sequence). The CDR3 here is CASSLVAGASGELFF. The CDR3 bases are TGTGCCAGCAGTTTGGTAGCGGGAGCCTCCGGGGAGCTGTTTTTT.

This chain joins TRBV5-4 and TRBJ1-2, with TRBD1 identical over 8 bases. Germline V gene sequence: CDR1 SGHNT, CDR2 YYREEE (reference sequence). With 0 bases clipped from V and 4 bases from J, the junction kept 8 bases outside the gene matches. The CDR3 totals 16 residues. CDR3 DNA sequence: TGTGCCAGCAGCTTGGGTAGGCAGGGGGCGAGCTATGGCTACACCTTC. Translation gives CASSLGRQGASYGYTF.

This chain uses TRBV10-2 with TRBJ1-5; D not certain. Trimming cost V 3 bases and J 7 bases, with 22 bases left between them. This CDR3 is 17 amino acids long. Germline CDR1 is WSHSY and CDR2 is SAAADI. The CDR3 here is CASSDVGWASAGQPQHF. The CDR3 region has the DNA TGCGCCAGCAGTGATGTCGGTTGGGCATCGGCAGGCCAGCCCCAGCATTTT.